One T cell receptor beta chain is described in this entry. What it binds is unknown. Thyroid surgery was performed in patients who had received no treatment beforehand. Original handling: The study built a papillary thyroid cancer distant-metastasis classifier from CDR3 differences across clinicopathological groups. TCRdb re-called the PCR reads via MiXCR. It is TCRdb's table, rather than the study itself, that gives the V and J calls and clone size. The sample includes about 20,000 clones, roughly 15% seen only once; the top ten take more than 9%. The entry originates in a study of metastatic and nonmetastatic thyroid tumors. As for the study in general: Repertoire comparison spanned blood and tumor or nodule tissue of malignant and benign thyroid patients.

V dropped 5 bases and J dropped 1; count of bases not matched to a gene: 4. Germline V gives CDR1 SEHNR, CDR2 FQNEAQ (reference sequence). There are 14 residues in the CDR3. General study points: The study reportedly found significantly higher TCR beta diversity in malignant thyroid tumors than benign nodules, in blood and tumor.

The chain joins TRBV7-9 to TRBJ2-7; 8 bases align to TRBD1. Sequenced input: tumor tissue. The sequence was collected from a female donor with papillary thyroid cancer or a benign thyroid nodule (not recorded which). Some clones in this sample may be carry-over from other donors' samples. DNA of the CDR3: TGTGCCAGCAGCCCGAGGACAGGGTCCTACGAGCAGTACTTC. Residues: CASSPRTGSYEQYF.